The rows below give T cell receptor beta chains drawn from one sample of a study of T cell responses to AZD1222 COVID-19 vaccine. Measured with immunoSEQ multiplex PCR; TCRdb has only the in-frame clones, and not every one. The sample consists of just under 85,000 clones, about nine tenths of them appearing once. Sample: peripheral blood, taken on day 0 of AZD1222 vaccination. Receptors originate from an adult in good health. Both conserved end residues are part of each CDR3. A D gene is named only where the DNA matches it firmly. Part of the rows lack a size; the others show once, few, many or a class for expanded clones.

J: TRBJ1-1; size: .; V: TRBV12-3/TRBV12-4; D: .; CDR3: CASSLNFQKAFF; DNA: TGTGCCAGCAGTTTAAATTTTCAGAAAGCTTTCTTT
J: TRBJ2-2; size: .; V: TRBV4-2; D: TRBD2; CDR3: CASSQRTAGVPGELFF; DNA: TGTGCCAGCAGCCAAAGGACGGCGGGAGTACCCGGGGAGCTGTTTTTT
J: TRBJ1-2; size: .; V: TRBV28; D: .; CDR3: CASSLVATALNRGYTF; DNA: TGTGCCAGCAGTTTGGTCGCGACAGCCCTGAATCGGGGCTACACCTTC
J: TRBJ2-1; size: .; V: TRBV6-1; D: TRBD2; CDR3: CASSARLAGGSNEQFF; DNA: TGTGCCAGCAGTGCCAGACTAGCGGGAGGGAGCAATGAGCAGTTCTTC
J: TRBJ1-4; size: once; V: TRBV9; D: TRBD1; CDR3: CASSLQEGQGASANEKLFF; DNA: TGTGCCAGCAGTCTCCAAGAGGGACAGGGGGCGTCGGCTAATGAAAAACTGTTTTTT
J: TRBJ2-7; size: .; V: TRBV28; D: .; CDR3: CASPTVTTSSYEQYF; DNA: TGTGCCAGCCCAACGGTCACAACTAGCTCCTACGAGCAGTACTTC
J: TRBJ1-3; size: .; V: TRBV3-1/TRBV3-2; D: TRBD1; CDR3: CASTRAGGSGNTIYF; DNA: TGTGCCAGCACCCGGGCAGGGGGCTCTGGAAACACCATATATTTT
J: TRBJ1-4; size: .; V: TRBV18; D: .; CDR3: CASSPGGTNEKLFF; DNA: TGTGCCAGCTCACCAGGGGGCACTAATGAAAAACTGTTTTTT
J: TRBJ1-4; size: .; V: TRBV10-3; D: .; CDR3: CAISESGGNEKLFF; DNA: TGTGCCATCAGTGAGTCTGGGGGTAATGAAAAACTGTTTTTT
J: TRBJ2-1; size: .; V: TRBV28; D: TRBD2; CDR3: CASREPSGGNYNEQFF; DNA: TGTGCCAGCAGGGAACCTAGCGGGGGAAACTACAATGAGCAGTTCTTC
J: TRBJ2-1; size: .; V: TRBV5-1; D: .; CDR3: CASSSGTYNEQFF; DNA: TGCGCCAGCAGCTCTGGGACTTACAATGAGCAGTTCTTC
J: TRBJ1-1; size: .; V: TRBV19; D: .; CDR3: CASSIGYPVNTEAFF; DNA: TGTGCCAGTAGTATAGGTTATCCGGTGAACACTGAAGCTTTCTTT
J: TRBJ1-5; size: .; V: TRBV7-2; D: TRBD1; CDR3: CASSRQGARQPQHF; DNA: TGTGCCAGCAGCCGCCAGGGGGCACGGCAGCCCCAGCATTTT
J: TRBJ1-2; size: .; V: TRBV4-1; D: TRBD1; CDR3: CASSAQFPGQGVGGYTF; DNA: TGCGCCAGCAGCGCCCAATTCCCGGGACAGGGGGTAGGAGGCTACACCTTC
J: TRBJ1-2; size: .; V: TRBV10-2; D: TRBD1; CDR3: CASSDRGAGYGYTF; DNA: TGCGCCAGCAGCGACAGGGGTGCTGGCTATGGCTACACCTTC
J: TRBJ1-1; size: .; V: TRBV5-1; D: .; CDR3: CASSLGQDNTEAFF; DNA: TGCGCCAGCAGCTTGGGTCAGGATAACACTGAAGCTTTCTTT
J: TRBJ1-4; size: .; V: TRBV7-2; D: .; CDR3: CASSYEGKVREKLFF; DNA: TGTGCCAGCAGTTATGAGGGGAAGGTTCGGGAAAAACTGTTTTTT
J: TRBJ1-5; size: few; V: TRBV2; D: TRBD1; CDR3: CASRSGTGVNQPQHF; DNA: TGTGCCAGCAGGTCCGGGACAGGGGTCAATCAGCCCCAGCATTTT
J: TRBJ2-2; size: .; V: TRBV11-3; D: .; CDR3: CASSHRTENTGELFF; DNA: TGTGCCAGCAGCCATCGGACAGAGAACACCGGGGAGCTGTTTTTT
J: TRBJ1-1; size: .; V: TRBV6-2/TRBV6-3; D: .; CDR3: CASSFSSPDTWNTEAFF; DNA: TGTGCCAGCAGTTTCTCCTCTCCTGACACTTGGAACACTGAAGCTTTCTTT
J: TRBJ2-4; size: .; V: TRBV19; D: .; CDR3: CASRSREGLTKNIQYF; DNA: TGTGCCAGTAGATCCCGGGAAGGGCTGACCAAAAACATTCAGTACTTC
J: TRBJ1-5; size: .; V: TRBV7-2; D: TRBD1; CDR3: CASSLSGTGGQPQHF; DNA: TGTGCCAGCAGCTTAAGCGGGACAGGGGGTCAGCCCCAGCATTTT
J: TRBJ1-6; size: .; V: TRBV28; D: .; CDR3: CASSSGYLGSPLHF; DNA: TGTGCCAGCAGTTCCGGATACCTTGGTTCACCCCTCCACTTT
J: TRBJ2-2; size: once; V: TRBV19; D: TRBD1; CDR3: CASTLAGQGAQGTGELFF; DNA: TGTGCCAGTACCCTTGCGGGACAGGGGGCGCAAGGGACCGGGGAGCTGTTTTTT
J: TRBJ1-2; size: .; V: TRBV28; D: .; CDR3: CATFLPGASPYGYTF; DNA: TGTGCCACTTTTCTTCCGGGAGCCAGCCCCTATGGCTACACCTTC
J: TRBJ2-6; size: .; V: TRBV29-1; D: .; CDR3: CSVEDYGGRGANVLTF; DNA: TGCAGCGTTGAAGATTATGGGGGGCGAGGGGCCAACGTCCTGACTTTC
J: TRBJ1-6; size: .; V: TRBV7-8; D: .; CDR3: CASSLARALGSPLHF; DNA: TGTGCCAGCAGCTTAGCCCGGGCCCTTGGGTCACCCCTCCACTTT
J: TRBJ2-1; size: .; V: TRBV24-1; D: .; CDR3: CATFTYNEQFF; DNA: TGTGCCACCTTCACCTACAATGAGCAGTTCTTC
J: TRBJ2-2; size: .; V: TRBV14; D: TRBD1; CDR3: CASSQDHWTGQTGELFF; DNA: TGTGCCAGCAGCCAAGATCATTGGACAGGGCAGACCGGGGAGCTGTTTTTT
J: TRBJ2-2; size: .; V: TRBV10-1; D: TRBD1; CDR3: CASSAGRGRPPGELFF; DNA: TGCGCCAGCAGTGCTGGCAGGGGGCGTCCCCCCGGGGAGCTGTTTTTT
J: TRBJ1-6; size: .; V: TRBV6-5; D: .; CDR3: CASTGRVNSPLHF; DNA: TGTGCCAGCACGGGCAGGGTCAATTCACCCCTCCACTTT
J: TRBJ2-3; size: .; V: TRBV7-2; D: .; CDR3: CASSFSDSTYRYF; DNA: TGTGCCAGCAGCTTCTCGGACTCGACCTACAGGTATTTT
J: TRBJ2-1; size: .; V: TRBV5-1; D: TRBD2; CDR3: CASSLPGLASPNNEQFF; DNA: TGCGCCAGCAGCTTGCCCGGACTAGCCTCCCCAAACAATGAGCAGTTCTTC
J: TRBJ2-1; size: .; V: TRBV7-9; D: TRBD2; CDR3: CASSPRTSGSNYNEQFF; DNA: TGTGCCAGCAGCCCCCGGACTAGCGGGAGCAACTACAATGAGCAGTTCTTC
J: TRBJ2-1; size: .; V: TRBV28; D: .; CDR3: CATGGPGTYNEQFF; DNA: TGTGCCACCGGGGGCCCGGGGACCTACAATGAGCAGTTCTTC
J: TRBJ1-6; size: few; V: TRBV10-3; D: .; CDR3: CAIRTDSSPLHF; DNA: TGTGCCATCAGGACGGATTCGTCACCCCTCCACTTT
J: TRBJ2-3; size: .; V: TRBV6-6; D: TRBD2; CDR3: CAGREREGPTDTQYF; DNA: TGTGCCGGTCGAGAGCGGGAGGGCCCCACAGATACGCAGTATTTT
J: TRBJ2-5; size: .; V: TRBV7-2; D: .; CDR3: CASSSLLQETQYF; DNA: TGTGCCAGCAGCTCCCTACTCCAAGAGACCCAGTACTTC
J: TRBJ2-7; size: .; V: TRBV13; D: TRBD1; CDR3: CASSSSGQGAYEQYF; DNA: TGTGCCAGCAGCTCATCGGGACAGGGGGCGTACGAGCAGTACTTC
J: TRBJ2-7; size: .; V: TRBV29-1; D: .; CDR3: CSANGPAGEQYF; DNA: TGCAGCGCTAATGGGCCTGCGGGGGAGCAGTACTTC
J: TRBJ1-1; size: .; V: TRBV10-3; D: .; CDR3: CAIRQNTEAFF; DNA: TGTGCCATCAGGCAGAACACTGAAGCTTTCTTT
J: TRBJ1-5; size: .; V: TRBV6-6; D: .; CDR3: CASSYSQLSGVAQHF; DNA: TGTGCCAGCAGTTATTCACAGCTCTCGGGTGTGGCCCAGCATTTT
J: TRBJ1-2; size: .; V: TRBV28; D: .; CDR3: CASSSGTANYGYTF; DNA: TGTGCCAGCAGTTCAGGAACAGCTAACTATGGCTACACCTTC
J: TRBJ1-5; size: .; V: TRBV3-1/TRBV3-2; D: .; CDR3: CASSQDPGDNQPQHF; DNA: TGTGCCAGCAGCCAAGATCCGGGGGACAATCAGCCCCAGCATTTT
J: TRBJ1-1; size: .; V: TRBV5-6; D: .; CDR3: CASSLVGGIPMNTEAFF; DNA: TGTGCCAGCAGCTTGGTGGGAGGGATCCCCATGAACACTGAAGCTTTCTTT
J: TRBJ2-1; size: .; V: TRBV4-1; D: .; CDR3: CASSQDGGSLYNEQFF; DNA: TGCGCCAGCAGCCAAGATGGGGGCAGTTTATACAATGAGCAGTTCTTC
J: TRBJ2-6; size: once; V: TRBV30; D: .; CDR3: CAWDRSSGANVLTF; DNA: TGTGCCTGGGACCGGTCCTCTGGGGCCAACGTCCTGACTTTC
J: TRBJ2-3; size: .; V: TRBV5-5; D: .; CDR3: CASSLFQLNTDTQYF; DNA: TGTGCCAGCAGCTTGTTTCAACTTAACACAGATACGCAGTATTTT
J: TRBJ1-5; size: .; V: TRBV7-9; D: .; CDR3: CASSRDVGNQPQHF; DNA: TGTGCCAGCAGCCGAGATGTAGGCAATCAGCCCCAGCATTTT
J: TRBJ1-2; size: .; V: TRBV2; D: TRBD1; CDR3: CASRTGTDLYGYTF; DNA: TGTGCCAGCAGAACCGGGACAGACTTATATGGCTACACCTTC
J: TRBJ2-2; size: once; V: TRBV4-2; D: .; CDR3: CASSLPQAVSGELFF; DNA: TGTGCCAGCAGCCTCCCCCAGGCGGTATCCGGGGAGCTGTTTTTT
J: TRBJ2-1; size: .; V: TRBV28; D: TRBD2; CDR3: CASSLGTSHNEQFF; DNA: TGTGCCAGCAGTTTGGGGACTAGCCACAATGAGCAGTTCTTC